A selection of T cell receptor beta chains follows, all from one sample in a study of regulatory and conventional T cells in RAG deficiency. Profiling relied on immunoSEQ multiplex PCR, and the TCRdb table lists in-frame clones only, not all of them. This table has fewer than 35,000 clones, 89% appearing once. Another study also made use of these data, one on regulatory T cells.

The sample consisted of CD8+ T cells sorted from blood. All receptors come from a human donor in good health. The CDR3 runs from the conserved cysteine through the conserved F or W. The D gene is left open where the match is weak. Not all rows give a size; the values are once, few, many and, for expanded clones, a class.

TRBJ2-1 | NA | 15 | NA | TRBV12-2 | TGTGCAAGTCGCTTAGGCTTCCGGGTCCACAATGAGCAGTTCTTC | CASRLGFRVHNEQFF
TRBJ2-1 | NA | 13 | TRBD1 | TRBV5-1 | TGCGCCAGCAGCCCTACAGGGGTCAATGAGCAGTTCTTC | CASSPTGVNEQFF
TRBJ2-7 | NA | 19 | TRBD1 | TRBV30 | TGTGCCTGGAGTGTTTTAAGAACAGGGGGGAGGAAGCGAGACTACGAGCAGTACTTC | CAWSVLRTGGRKRDYEQYF
TRBJ2-7 | NA | 15 | TRBD1 | TRBV27 | TGTGCCAGCAGCCCGTCGACAGGGGCTCTGGACGAGCAGTACTTC | CASSPSTGALDEQYF
TRBJ2-7 | NA | 13 | NA | TRBV6-5 | TGTGCCAGCAGTCCAGGGCCCACCTACGAGCAGTACTTC | CASSPGPTYEQYF
TRBJ2-3 | NA | 14 | TRBD2 | TRBV19 | TGTTTGTCCCCGGGACTAGCGGGGACAGATACGCAGTATTTT | CLSPGLAGTDTQYF
TRBJ1-3 | NA | 18 | NA | TRBV4-2 | TGTGCCAGCAGCCCAGACCCCTTCGGTCCGGGGTCTGGAAACACCATATATTTT | CASSPDPFGPGSGNTIYF
TRBJ1-1 | NA | 17 | NA | TRBV7-9 | TGTGCCAGCAGCCGAGGGGGGAGTCCGGGACTGAACACTGAAGCTTTCTTT | CASSRGGSPGLNTEAFF
TRBJ2-5 | NA | 11 | NA | TRBV15 | TGTGCCACCAGGGAACGAGAGACCCAGTACTTC | CATRERETQYF
TRBJ1-5 | once | 16 | NA | TRBV13 | TGTGCCAGCAGCTTAGGGGGGATTAATAGCAATCAGCCCCAGCATTTT | CASSLGGINSNQPQHF
TRBJ1-4 | NA | 14 | NA | TRBV7-9 | TGTGCCAGCAGCTTTGGGGGTATTAATGAAAAACTGTTTTTT | CASSFGGINEKLFF
TRBJ2-7 | NA | 14 | NA | TRBV7-2 | TGTGCCAGCAGCTTAGTTAGCCGCTCCTACGAGCAGTACTTC | CASSLVSRSYEQYF
TRBJ1-1 | NA | 12 | NA | TRBV9 | TGTGCCAGCAATCAGGGCGGGGGCGAAGCTTTCTTT | CASNQGGGEAFF
TRBJ2-1 | NA | 15 | NA | TRBV2 | TGTGCCAGCAGCGACGACCCTGAGGCGTACAATGAGCAGTTCTTC | CASSDDPEAYNEQFF
TRBJ2-1 | NA | 13 | TRBD1 | TRBV10-3 | TGTGCCACCGGGGCAGGGGGTAACAATGAGCAGTTCTTC | CATGAGGNNEQFF
TRBJ1-1 | NA | 14 | NA | TRBV29-1 | TGCAGCGTAACAGGGCATCGGATGAACACTGAAGCTTTCTTT | CSVTGHRMNTEAFF
TRBJ2-7 | NA | 16 | TRBD2 | TRBV5-1 | TGCGCCAGCAGCCCGGAAGGACTAGCGGCCTCCTACGAGCAGTACTTC | CASSPEGLAASYEQYF
TRBJ2-7 | NA | 13 | NA | TRBV19 | TGTGCCAGTAGTACCAACAGGGGAGGCGAGCAGTACTTC | CASSTNRGGEQYF
TRBJ2-2 | NA | 15 | NA | TRBV6-5 | TGTGCCAGCAGCCTCCGGGACACCTACACCGGGGAGCTGTTTTTT | CASSLRDTYTGELFF
TRBJ2-5 | NA | 15 | TRBD1 | TRBV4-1 | TGCGCCAGCAGCCAAGACTCGGGACAGTGGGAGACCCAGTACTTC | CASSQDSGQWETQYF
TRBJ1-5 | once | 16 | NA | TRBV28 | TGTGCCAGCAGTCCTGATCTCCAGGGTAACAGGCGGCCCCAGCATTTT | CASSPDLQGNRRPQHF
TRBJ2-3 | NA | 15 | NA | TRBV2 | TGTGCCAGCAGTGAATCACTAGCTCTCACAGATACGCAGTATTTT | CASSESLALTDTQYF
TRBJ2-1 | NA | 14 | NA | TRBV6-5 | TGTGCCAGCAGTTACGACCCTCGTGTCCCGGAGCAGTTCTTC | CASSYDPRVPEQFF
TRBJ1-1 | NA | 15 | TRBD1 | TRBV7-9 | TGTGCCAGCAGCCCCCCCGGGACAGTGAACACTGAAGCTTTCTTT | CASSPPGTVNTEAFF
TRBJ2-7 | NA | 15 | TRBD2 | TRBV6-1 | TGTGCCAGCAATCTCGGACCCGGGGGGAACTACGAGCAGTGCTTC | CASNLGPGGNYEQCF
TRBJ2-1 | NA | 14 | NA | TRBV10-1 | TGCGCCAGCAGTGAAGGATCCCGGGGGACTGAGCAGTTCTTC | CASSEGSRGTEQFF
TRBJ2-5 | once | 16 | TRBD1 | TRBV7-9 | TGTGCCAGCAGCCCAACGACAGGGGGTAACGAAGAGACCCAGTACTTC | CASSPTTGGNEETQYF
TRBJ2-7 | few | 16 | TRBD1 | TRBV6-1 | TGTGCCAGCAGTGAAGCGCAGGGGACAGGGTCCAACGAGCAGTACTTC | CASSEAQGTGSNEQYF
TRBJ2-7 | few | 13 | NA | TRBV19 | TGTGCCAGTAGCGCCGGGGGGCACGACGAGCAGTACTTC | CASSAGGHDEQYF
TRBJ1-6 | NA | 17 | TRBD1 | TRBV18 | TGTGCCAGCTCACCGCGGACAGGCGGGGTTAATAATTCACCCCTCCACTTT | CASSPRTGGVNNSPLHF
TRBJ2-2 | NA | 13 | NA | TRBV19 | TGTGCCAGTAGTACGAGGGTGGCCGGGGAGCTGTTTTTT | CASSTRVAGELFF
TRBJ2-1 | NA | 16 | TRBD2 | TRBV9 | TGTGCCAGCAGCTTACTAGCGGGTTCTCTTAACAATGAGCAGTTCTTC | CASSLLAGSLNNEQFF
TRBJ1-2 | NA | 14 | NA | TRBV7-9 | TGTGCCAGCAGCTCCCCCAGGCAGCTCGGTGGCTACACCTTC | CASSSPRQLGGYTF
TRBJ2-2 | once | 16 | NA | TRBV28 | TGTGCCAGCGGGACTAGACAGGGAATAGGCACCGGGGAGCTGTTTTTT | CASGTRQGIGTGELFF
TRBJ2-7 | NA | 12 | NA | TRBV10-3 | TGTGCCATCAGTGAGTACTCCTACGAGCAGTACTTC | CAISEYSYEQYF
TRBJ2-1 | NA | 16 | NA | TRBV5-1 | TGCGCCAGCAGCCATAGGGCAGAAAGCTCCTACAATGAGCAGTTCTTC | CASSHRAESSYNEQFF
TRBJ2-7 | NA | 16 | TRBD1 | TRBV6-5 | TGTGCCAGCAGTTACTCCCCGTCGGACAGGGACAACGAGCAGTACTTC | CASSYSPSDRDNEQYF
TRBJ1-1 | once | 15 | NA | TRBV5-5 | TGTGCCAGCAGCCCCCAACCAGGCCTGAACACTGAAGCTTTCTTT | CASSPQPGLNTEAFF